A selection of T cell receptor beta chains follows, all from one sample in a study of blood T cell repertoires in COVID-19. TCRdb's table, derived via immunoSEQ multiplex PCR, lists solely in-frame clones and lacks some. The sample lists approximately 130,000 clones; about 88% were seen once. Source material: PBMCs or T cells enriched from blood (not recorded which). The receptors stem from a woman between 45 and 60 years old who had recovered from COVID-19. The CDR3 runs from the conserved cysteine through the conserved F or W. The D gene is left open where the match is weak. The size entry is marked missing in some rows and otherwise reads once, few, many or a size class.

V,J,size,D,CDR3,DNA
TRBV4-1,TRBJ1-5,few,NA,CASRRQSNQPQHF,TGCGCCAGCAGACGACAGAGCAATCAGCCCCAGCATTTT
TRBV19,TRBJ1-4,once,NA,CATQDAAEKLFF,TGTGCCACACAAGACGCGGCGGAAAAACTGTTTTTT
TRBV15,TRBJ1-4,NA,NA,CATSRDRGLINEKLFF,TGTGCCACCAGCAGAGACAGGGGCCTCATTAATGAAAAACTGTTTTTT
TRBV7-9,TRBJ1-4,NA,NA,CASSLVFRGDEKLFF,TGTGCCAGCAGCTTAGTTTTTCGGGGTGATGAAAAACTGTTTTTT
TRBV18,TRBJ1-2,few,TRBD1,CASSPLTLGQATLYGYTF,TGTGCCAGCTCACCCCTCACGCTTGGACAGGCCACTCTCTATGGCTACACCTTC
TRBV5-6,TRBJ1-5,NA,NA,CASSLAGSSPQHF,TGTGCCAGCAGCTTGGCGGGATCGAGCCCCCAGCATTTT
TRBV9,TRBJ2-7,NA,NA,CASSGGGDRAYEQYF,TGTGCCAGCAGCGGAGGAGGGGACAGAGCCTACGAGCAGTACTTC
TRBV5-1,TRBJ2-3,NA,TRBD2,CASEAGAPPDTQYF,TGCGCCAGTGAAGCGGGGGCCCCCCCAGATACGCAGTATTTT
TRBV3-1/TRBV3-2,TRBJ2-5,NA,TRBD2,CASSHSPRPWTSGVKETQYF,TGTGCCAGCAGCCATTCCCCCCGACCCTGGACTAGCGGGGTGAAAGAGACCCAGTACTTC
TRBV9,TRBJ2-7,NA,NA,CASSVESASSYEQYF,TGTGCCAGCAGCGTAGAATCAGCTAGCTCCTACGAGCAGTACTTC
TRBV29-1,TRBJ1-2,NA,NA,CSVLGADYGYTF,TGCAGCGTTTTAGGGGCCGACTATGGCTACACCTTC
TRBV5-1,TRBJ1-2,NA,NA,CASSFSPPAGYGYTF,TGCGCCAGCAGCTTCTCCCCCCCGGCAGGCTATGGCTACACCTTC
TRBV7-2,TRBJ2-1,NA,NA,CASSLVGLFDEQFF,TGTGCCAGCAGCTTAGTGGGACTGTTCGATGAGCAGTTCTTC
TRBV9,TRBJ2-7,NA,TRBD1,CASSAGDRAETYEQYF,TGTGCCAGCAGCGCTGGAGACAGGGCCGAAACCTACGAGCAGTACTTC
TRBV5-6,TRBJ2-5,NA,NA,CASTNIGETQYF,TGTGCCAGCACCAATATCGGGGAGACCCAGTACTTC
TRBV9,TRBJ1-4,NA,TRBD1,CASSPRDRGNEKLFF,TGTGCCAGCAGCCCCCGGGACAGGGGGAATGAAAAACTGTTTTTT
TRBV5-1,TRBJ2-1,NA,TRBD2,CASSGDSGGRYNEQFF,TGCGCCAGCAGCGGAGATAGCGGGGGAAGGTACAATGAGCAGTTCTTC